This TCR beta chain was sequenced for a study of T-cell reconstitution after alpha-beta-depleted transplantation in children. Study findings and constraints: About two months after transplant, alpha-beta T cells reportedly came from several hundred expanded graft clones. Surviving recipient cells, namely T cells and thymic progenitors, were the source of high day-60 TCRbeta diversity in some patients. Among T cells one year after transplant, newly produced cells accounted for most counts and diversity.

The germline CDR1 and CDR2 sequences are MDHEN and SYDVKM. This CDR3 is 18 amino acids long. The V and J ends lost 1 base and 0 bases respectively, with 17 bases between them. This clonotype was seen ten or more times. Antigen specificity is unknown. Unique molecular identifiers were incorporated when the TCRbeta library was constructed. Each CDR3 protein gets one entry after TCRdb re-called the PCR reads with MiXCR. The sample shows 480,000 or so distinct CDR3 sequences, more than 9% of them seen only once. This sequence was found in a child aged 2 to 10 with inherited bone marrow failure, due to receive a stem cell transplant. The chain has TRBV28 and TRBJ2-3; possibly TRBD2 for D (6 bases). Material: PBMCs, obtained before TCRalphabeta/CD19-depleted stem cell transplant. CDR3 nucleotide sequence: TGTGCCAGCAGTTTATCGGTGGGGGAGGTTACTAGCACAGATACGCAGTATTTT. It encodes CASSLSVGEVTSTDTQYF. Full variable domain (remainder filled in from reference TRBV28 and TRBJ2-3): DVKVTQSSRYLVKRTGEKVFLECVQDMDHENMFWYRQDPGLGLRLIYFSYDVKMKEKGDIPEGYSVSREKKERFSLILESASTNQTSMYLCASSLSVGEVTSTDTQYFGPGTRLTVL.